The next 23 T cell receptor beta chains were all read from a single sample in a study of T cell responses to AZD1222 COVID-19 vaccine. Data came from immunoSEQ multiplex PCR; TCRdb stores just in-frame clones and leaves some out. The repertoire holds approximately 190,000 clones, with more than 90% as singletons. The sample here was peripheral blood, taken 28 days after the second dose of the MenACWY control vaccine. Every receptor here comes from an adult who received the MenACWY meningococcal vaccine as a control.

In nucleotides, the CDR3 is TGTGCCAGCAGTTACTCGAGTGAGGGGGGCTTCGGTGGCTACACCTTC. This gives the protein CASSYSSEGGFGGYTF. J is TRBJ1-2 and V is TRBV6-2 or TRBV6-3, with D tentatively TRBD1 (6 bases). The CDR3 contains 16 residues. Germline V gives CDR1 MNHEY, CDR2 SVGEGT. Trimming shortened V by 0 bases and J by 7 bases, and 18 bases separated the two germline ends.

The rearrangement uses TRBV19 and TRBJ1-1; D is undetermined. CDR3 length: 14 amino acids. Trimming took 7 bases from V and 6 from J, leaving 18 bases between them. Germline CDR1 is LNHDA and CDR2 is SQIVND (reference sequence). The CDR3 region is CASTLRADQAEAFF. CDR3 nucleotide sequence: TGTGCCAGTACCCTCCGGGCAGATCAAGCTGAAGCTTTCTTT.

The gene calls are TRBV18 and TRBJ2-3, with D possibly matching TRBD2 (6 bases). The CDR3 contains 16 residues. The ends were cut back, 5 bases at V and 1 base at J, with 16 bases in the middle. In germline, CDR1 is KGHSH, CDR2 LQKENI. The chain's CDR3 is CASSAAPTGGTDTQYF. CDR3 bases: TGTGCCAGCTCAGCTGCCCCTACGGGAGGCACAGATACGCAGTATTTT.

The rearrangement uses TRBV30 and TRBJ1-2; D might be TRBD1 (5 bases). The CDR3 consists of 13 residues. Trimming cost V 4 bases and J 4 bases, with 13 bases left between them. The germline V gene encodes CDR1 GTSNPN and CDR2 SVGIG (reference sequence). CDR3 protein: CAWNEDGAYGYTF. CDR3 DNA: TGTGCCTGGAACGAGGACGGGGCCTATGGCTACACCTTC.

The chain recombines TRBV11-3 with TRBJ1-6; D remains ambiguous. The length of the CDR3 is 15 residues. Germline CDR1 SGHNT, CDR2 YENEEA. V was clipped by 3 bases and J by 0 bases, with 6 bases between them. CDR3 sequence (DNA): TGTGCCAGCAGCTTCCGGAGCTCCTATAATTCACCCCTCCACTTT. Protein: CASSFRSSYNSPLHF.

The rearrangement links TRBV5-1 to TRBJ1-1; 7 nucleotides agree with TRBD1. Losses at the gene ends were 0 bases for V and 4 bases for J; bases not matched to a gene: 6. The germline CDR1 and CDR2 sequences are SGHRS and YFSETQ. This CDR3 region has 15 residues. The DNA of the CDR3 is TGCGCCAGCAGCTTGGCTGGCAGGGGGTTCACTGAAGCTTTCTTT. Translated: CASSLAGRGFTEAFF.

This clone occurred a few times. Other DNA sequences in this specimen translate into the identical CDR3. This chain links TRBV7-9 with TRBJ1-2, with D perhaps TRBD1 (5 bases). The germline V and J ends were trimmed by 5 bases and 10 bases, with 11 bases remaining between them. The length of the CDR3 is 11 residues. CDR1 and CDR2 from the germline V gene are SEHNR and FQNEAQ (reference sequence). CDR3 sequence: CASSLGPDYTF. The CDR3 DNA sequence: TGTGCCAGCAGCCTGGGGCCAGACTACACCTTC. The full variable domain, with the rest looked up from reference TRBV7-9 and TRBJ1-2, is DTGVSQNPRHKITKRGQNVTFRCDPISEHNRLYWYRQTLGQGPEFLTYFQNEAQLEKSRLLSDRFSAERPKGSFSTLEIQRTEQGDSAMYLCASSLGPDYTFGSGTRLTVV.

The chain has TRBV12-3 or TRBV12-4 and TRBJ1-3; no clear D. The CDR3 totals 13 residues. The ends were cut back, 11 bases at V and 0 bases at J, with 11 bases in the middle. The CDR3 loop reads CASGVSSGNTIYF. CDR3 DNA: TGTGCCTCTGGAGTCTCCTCTGGAAACACCATATATTTT.

The J gene is TRBJ2-7, the V gene TRBV5-1, with 11 bases aligning to TRBD2. Germline assignment: CDR1 SGHRS and CDR2 YFSETQ. The CDR3 has 16 amino acids. Trimming took 4 bases from V and 2 from J; bases not matched to a gene: 8. This CDR3 is CASSTRTSGLAYEQYF. CDR3 bases: TGCGCCAGCAGCACCAGGACTAGCGGGCTAGCCTACGAGCAGTACTTC.

This chain links TRBV3-1 (or the pseudogene TRBV3-2) with TRBJ2-7; 12 bases are shared with TRBD2. Per the germline V gene, CDR1 is LGHDT and CDR2 is YNNKEL (reference sequence). J gave up 5 bases and V 1 base, and 9 bases lay outside the gene matches. This CDR3 contains 17 residues. The CDR3, as DNA: TGTGCCAGCAGCCAAGTGACTAGCGGGAGTCTTGGCGACGAGCAGTACTTC. Translation: CASSQVTSGSLGDEQYF.

This chain connects TRBV14 to TRBJ2-7, with a tentative D call TRBD1 (6 bases). This CDR3 is 16 amino acids long. V dropped 0 bases and J dropped 3 bases, with 15 bases sitting between them. In germline, CDR1 is SGHDN, CDR2 FVKESK. CDR3: CASSQEGGSIFYEQYF. The CDR3 DNA reads TGTGCCAGCAGCCAAGAAGGGGGTTCCATTTTCTACGAGCAGTACTTC. The full variable domain, rest sourced from reference TRBV14 and TRBJ2-7, is EAGVTQFPSHSVIEKGQTVTLRCDPISGHDNLYWYRRVMGKEIKFLLHFVKESKQDESGMPNNRFLAERTGGTYSTLKVQPAELEDSGVYFCASSQEGGSIFYEQYFGPGTRLTVT.

V gene TRBV6-4 combines with J gene TRBJ2-1; the D gene could be TRBD1 or TRBD2 (6 bases each). Trimming stripped 6 bases from V and 10 bases from J, with 19 bases between. Germline CDR1 is MRHNA and CDR2 is SNTAGT. This CDR3 is built from 14 residues. The CDR3 region is CASRDGGPREEQFF. DNA of the CDR3: TGTGCCAGCAGGGATGGGGGGCCCCGGGAAGAGCAGTTCTTC.

The chain recombines TRBV2 with TRBJ1-1; the match to TRBD1 covers 7 bases. CDR1 and CDR2 from the germline V gene are SNHLY and FYNNEI. V lost 6 bases and J lost 1; bases outside the gene matches: 8. This CDR3 has 15 residues. The DNA for the CDR3 is TGTGCCAGCAGCCGGGACAGCTTAAGGAACACTGAAGCTTTCTTT. The encoded protein is CASSRDSLRNTEAFF.

The V and J genes are TRBV5-1 and TRBJ2-7; 12 nucleotides agree with TRBD2. This CDR3 spans 16 amino acids. J lost 2 bases, V lost 0 bases, and 3 bases had no gene match. CDR1 is SGHRS, CDR2 YFSETQ, per germline. CDR3 coding DNA: TGCGCCAGCAGCTTGGCTTCTAGCGGGAGGGCCTACGAGCAGTACTTC. As protein: CASSLASSGRAYEQYF.

About this clone itself: An end of the junction does not agree with germline; a read error may underlie this. V is TRBV3-1 (or the pseudogene TRBV3-2) and J is TRBJ2-1; either TRBD1 or TRBD2 may supply D (5 bases each). Per the germline V gene, CDR1 is LGHDT and CDR2 is YNNKEL (reference sequence). CDR3 size: 13 residues. The CDR3 DNA reads as TGTGCCAGCAGCCAAGTGCTTAGGGACGTGCAGGTCTTC. It encodes CASSQVLRDVQVF.

The CDR3 reads CASSVGGGGVGYEQYF. The CDR3 nucleotides are TGTGCCAGCAGCGTAGGGGGAGGGGGCGTCGGATACGAGCAGTACTTC. This chain joins TRBV9 and TRBJ2-7; D might be TRBD1 or TRBD2, each matching 7 bases. CDR1 and CDR2 (germline): SGDLS, YYNGEE. V was trimmed by 0 bases and J by 4 bases, leaving 17 bases between them. The CDR3 length is 16 residues.

The J gene is TRBJ2-3, the V gene TRBV6-5; D is unresolved. V was shortened by 5 bases and J by 6 bases, with 6 bases between the two germline ends. Per germline, CDR1 MNHEY and CDR2 SVGAGI. This CDR3 is built from 11 residues. DNA of the CDR3: TGTGCCAGCAGTCGACTTGATACGCAGTATTTT. This sequence encodes CASSRLDTQYF.

The chain joins TRBV14 to TRBJ2-5, with 11 bases identical to TRBD2. Trimming took 4 bases from V and 2 from J; bases not matched to a gene: 3. CDR1 and CDR2 from the germline V gene are SGHDN and FVKESK. The CDR3 contains 15 residues. CDR3 nucleotide sequence: TGTGCCAGCAGCCGTAGGACTAGCGGGCAAGAGACCCAGTACTTC. Translating gives CASSRRTSGQETQYF. Drawing the rest from reference TRBV14 and TRBJ2-5, the complete variable domain is EAGVTQFPSHSVIEKGQTVTLRCDPISGHDNLYWYRRVMGKEIKFLLHFVKESKQDESGMPNNRFLAERTGGTYSTLKVQPAELEDSGVYFCASSRRTSGQETQYFGPGTRLLVL.

The V call is TRBV18, the J call TRBJ2-2, with D unresolved. Germline-derived CDR1 and CDR2 are KGHSH and LQKENI. CDR3 length: 16 amino acids. V was clipped by 2 bases and J by 3 bases, with 13 bases between them. The CDR3 here is CASSPIQATDTGELFF. DNA of the CDR3: TGTGCCAGCTCACCAATCCAGGCTACCGACACCGGGGAGCTGTTTTTT.

The chain employs TRBV7-2 and TRBJ2-1, with 9 bases lining up with TRBD2. V lost 5 bases to trimming and J lost 4 bases; unmatched junction nucleotides: 12. Germline-derived CDR1 and CDR2 are SGHTA and FQGNSA. CDR3 size: 17 residues. The DNA for the CDR3 is TGTGCCAGCAGCCTAGGTGTTAGCGGGAGTGGGTACAATGAGCAGTTCTTC. Translated: CASSLGVSGSGYNEQFF.

The chain links TRBV9 to TRBJ1-1; no clear D. The CDR3 sequence is 15 residues long. Trimming cost V 0 bases and J 0 bases, with 9 bases left between them. From germline, CDR1 is SGDLS and CDR2 YYNGEE. DNA of the CDR3: TGTGCCAGCAGCGTAGGCTCAGCTATGAACACTGAAGCTTTCTTT. Its translation: CASSVGSAMNTEAFF.

The J gene is TRBJ1-1, the V gene TRBV19; TRBD1 is a possible D gene (6 bases). The CDR3 extends over 13 amino acids. The germline V and J ends were trimmed by 9 bases and 2 bases, with 13 bases remaining between them. Germline-derived CDR1 and CDR2 are LNHDA and SQIVND (reference sequence). CDR3 region: CASSGQINTEAFF. CDR3 nucleotide sequence: TGTGCCAGCAGTGGACAGATAAACACTGAAGCTTTCTTT.

This chain links TRBV2 with TRBJ1-2; 9 bases are a match to TRBD1. CDR1 is SNHLY, CDR2 FYNNEI, per germline. CDR3 length equals 15 residues. The V gene end was trimmed by 10 bases and the J gene end by 5 bases; junction bases not matched to a gene: 14. CDR3 residues: CAIFPGRDRVYGYTF. For the CDR3, the DNA is TGTGCCATATTCCCAGGGAGGGACAGGGTTTATGGCTACACCTTC.